The present T cell receptor (beta chain) was sequenced within a study of Ad26.COV2.S vaccination and SARS-CoV-2 variants. Study overall: Dosing was one shot or two shots 56 days apart.

Treatment defined: about 20 received Ad26.COV2.S at low or high dose, single or two shots; about five received placebo; per-sample allocation not given. Sample collection was performed on day 63 after the first vaccine or placebo injection. V lost 5 bases and J lost 4, with 12 bases in between. Germline CDR1 and CDR2: SGHTA and FQGNSA. The CDR3 loop spans 13 amino acids. Data came from immunoSEQ multiplex PCR; TCRdb stores just in-frame clones and leaves some out. The sample yields 350,000 to 500,000 clones, approximately 92% seen once. The source of this sequence is a person between 18 and 60 years old who received the Ad26.COV2.S COVID-19 vaccine or a placebo. This sample comprised peripheral blood, obtained in a trial of Ad26.COV2.S vaccine versus placebo. V gene TRBV7-2 combines with J gene TRBJ2-7; D is ambiguous. This chain's CDR3 is CASSLRAEYEQYF. The CDR3 DNA reads as TGTGCCAGCAGCCTCCGGGCGGAATACGAGCAGTACTTC.